This TCR beta chain was obtained from a study of T cell changes during pregnancy in multiple sclerosis. J gave up 0 bases and V 1 base, and 5 bases lay outside the gene matches. The CDR3 covers 17 residues. Per the germline V gene, CDR1 is SGHAT and CDR2 is FQNNGV. The repertoire was sequenced with immunoSEQ multiplex PCR; TCRdb's copy has only in-frame clones and lacks some. This table has about 8,000 clones, 75% to 90% appearing once. The chain links TRBV11-2 to TRBJ2-7; TRBD1 aligns across 11 bases. The material was CD8+ T cells from peripheral blood mononuclear cells, obtained in the first trimester of pregnancy. The origin of this receptor is a female donor in good health, enrolled as a control in a pregnancy study. CDR3 DNA: TGTGCCAGCAGCTTAGGGACAGGGGGCTCGAGCTCCTACGAGCAGTACTTC. Its translation is CASSLGTGGSSSYEQYF.